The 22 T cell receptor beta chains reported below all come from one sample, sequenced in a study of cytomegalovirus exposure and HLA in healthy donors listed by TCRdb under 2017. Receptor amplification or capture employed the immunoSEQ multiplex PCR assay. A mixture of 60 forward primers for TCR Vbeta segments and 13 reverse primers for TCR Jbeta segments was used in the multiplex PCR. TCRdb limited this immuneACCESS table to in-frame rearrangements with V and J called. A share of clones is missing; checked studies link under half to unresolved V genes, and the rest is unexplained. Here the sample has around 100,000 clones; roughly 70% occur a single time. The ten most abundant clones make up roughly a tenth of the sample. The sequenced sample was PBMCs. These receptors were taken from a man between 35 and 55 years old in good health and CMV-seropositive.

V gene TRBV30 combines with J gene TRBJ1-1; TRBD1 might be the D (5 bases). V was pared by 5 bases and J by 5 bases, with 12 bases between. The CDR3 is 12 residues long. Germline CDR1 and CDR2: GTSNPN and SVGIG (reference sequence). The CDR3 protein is CAWGRDGTEAFF. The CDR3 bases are TGTGCCTGGGGGCGGGACGGGACTGAAGCTTTCTTT.

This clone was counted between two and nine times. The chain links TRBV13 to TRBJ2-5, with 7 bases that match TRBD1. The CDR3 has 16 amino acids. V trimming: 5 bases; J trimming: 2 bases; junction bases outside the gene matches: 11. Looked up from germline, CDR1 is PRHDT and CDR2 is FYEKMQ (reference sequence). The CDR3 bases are TGTGCCAGCAGCCCGAGACAGGGATCGGGGCAAGAGACCCAGTACTTC. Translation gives CASSPRQGSGQETQYF.

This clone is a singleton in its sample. CDR3 residues: CASSLLEAGDRLEQYF. The CDR3 DNA reads TGTGCCAGCAGTTTGTTAGAGGCGGGAGATCGCCTCGAGCAGTACTTC. This chain links TRBV28 with TRBJ2-7; the match to TRBD2 covers 7 bases. Germline-derived CDR1 and CDR2 are MDHEN and SYDVKM. This CDR3 is built from 16 residues. The ends lost 3 bases at V and 6 bases at J; junction bases unmatched: 14.

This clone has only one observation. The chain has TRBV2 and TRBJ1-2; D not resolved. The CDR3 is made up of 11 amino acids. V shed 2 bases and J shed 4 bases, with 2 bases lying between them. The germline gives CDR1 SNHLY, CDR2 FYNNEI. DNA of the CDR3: TGTGCCAGCAGTGAACGCTATGGCTACACCTTC. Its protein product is CASSERYGYTF.

This CDR3 reads CATSLGPREYF. The CDR3, as DNA: TGTGCCACCTCGTTGGGTCCGCGGGAGTACTTC. The chain couples TRBV19 to TRBJ2-5; TRBD2 is a possible D gene (5 bases). Germline V CDR1 and CDR2: LNHDA, SQIVND (reference sequence). CDR3 length: 11 residues. The V end was cut by 10 bases, the J end by 12 bases, with 18 bases between. Full variable domain (rest looked up from reference TRBV19 and TRBJ2-5): DGGITQSPKYLFRKEGQNVTLSCEQNLNHDAMYWYRQDPGQGLRLIYYSQIVNDFQKGDIAEGYSVSREKKESFPLTVTSAQKNPTAFYLCATSLGPREYFGPGTRLLVL.

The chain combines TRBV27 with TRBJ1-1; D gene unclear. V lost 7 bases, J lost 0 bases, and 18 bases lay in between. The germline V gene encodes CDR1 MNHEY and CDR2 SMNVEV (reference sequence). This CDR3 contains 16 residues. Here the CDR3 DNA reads TGTGCCAGCATGGACTTATTCGACCCCATGAACACTGAAGCTTTCTTT. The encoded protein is CASMDLFDPMNTEAFF.

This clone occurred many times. The CDR3 DNA reads TGTGCCAGCAGTCGGATTGCGGCGGGAGATACGCAGTATTTT. Its protein product is CASSRIAAGDTQYF. This sequence joins TRBV6-6 and TRBJ2-3; D is possibly TRBD2 (5 bases). V gave up 5 bases and J gave up 5 bases, with 14 bases separating them. Germline V gene data show CDR1 as MNHNY and CDR2 as SVGAGI (reference sequence). The CDR3 is made up of 14 amino acids.

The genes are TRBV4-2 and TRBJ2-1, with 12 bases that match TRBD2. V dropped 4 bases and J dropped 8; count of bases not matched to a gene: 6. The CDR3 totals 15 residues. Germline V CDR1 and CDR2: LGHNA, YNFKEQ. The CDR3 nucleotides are TGTGCCAGCAGCCCCCTAGCGGGAGGGCCGTATGAGCAGTTCTTC. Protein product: CASSPLAGGPYEQFF.

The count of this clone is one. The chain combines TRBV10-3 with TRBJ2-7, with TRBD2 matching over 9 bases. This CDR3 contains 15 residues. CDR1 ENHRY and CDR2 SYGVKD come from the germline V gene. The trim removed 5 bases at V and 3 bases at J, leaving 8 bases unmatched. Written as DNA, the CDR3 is TGTGCCATCAGTCCAGGGGCGGGAGGGAGCTACGAGCAGTACTTC. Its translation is CAISPGAGGSYEQYF.

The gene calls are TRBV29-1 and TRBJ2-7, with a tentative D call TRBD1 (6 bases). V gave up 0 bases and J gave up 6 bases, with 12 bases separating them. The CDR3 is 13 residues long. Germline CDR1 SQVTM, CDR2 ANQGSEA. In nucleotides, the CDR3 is TGCAGCGTTGAAGACTCACAGGGTCGCGAGCAGTACTTC. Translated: CSVEDSQGREQYF.

The CDR3 loop reads CASSAGTGYGYTF. In DNA form, the CDR3 reads TGTGCCAGCAGCGCGGGGACAGGCTATGGCTACACCTTC. This chain joins TRBV7-8 and TRBJ1-2; 8 nucleotides match TRBD1. The CDR3 totals 13 residues. Germline CDR1 reads SGHVS; CDR2 reads FQNEAQ. The V gene end was trimmed by 5 bases and the J gene end by 4 bases; junction bases not matched to a gene: 3.

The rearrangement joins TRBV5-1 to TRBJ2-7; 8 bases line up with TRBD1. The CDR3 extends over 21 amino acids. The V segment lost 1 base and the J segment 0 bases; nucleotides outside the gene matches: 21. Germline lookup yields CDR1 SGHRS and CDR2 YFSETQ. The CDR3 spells CASSLRPSPGQDPFPSYEQYF. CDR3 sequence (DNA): TGCGCCAGCAGCTTGAGGCCTTCCCCGGGACAGGACCCTTTTCCCTCCTACGAGCAGTACTTC.

CDR3 amino acids: CASSFSLGSYEQYF. Written as DNA, the CDR3 is TGTGCCAGCAGCTTTTCCCTAGGATCCTACGAGCAGTACTTC. V gene TRBV7-2 combines with J gene TRBJ2-7; D is unresolved. V shed 3 bases and J shed 1 base, with 10 bases lying between them. This CDR3 spans 14 amino acids. Germline V gene sequence: CDR1 SGHTA, CDR2 FQGNSA.

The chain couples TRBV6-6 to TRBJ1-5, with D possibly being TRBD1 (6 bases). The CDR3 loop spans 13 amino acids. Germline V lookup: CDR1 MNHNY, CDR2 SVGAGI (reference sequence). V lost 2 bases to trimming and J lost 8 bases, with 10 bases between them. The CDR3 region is CASSYPQGEPQHF. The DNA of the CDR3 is TGTGCCAGCAGTTACCCACAGGGTGAGCCCCAGCATTTT.

CDR3 sequence (DNA): TGTGCCACCCTTTCCACCGGGGAGCTGTTTTTT. As protein: CATLSTGELFF. This chain connects TRBV19 to TRBJ2-2; D remains unclear. The CDR3 spans 11 residues. V was cut by 10 bases and J by 4 bases, with 7 bases left in between. Germline-derived CDR1 and CDR2 are LNHDA and SQIVND (reference sequence).

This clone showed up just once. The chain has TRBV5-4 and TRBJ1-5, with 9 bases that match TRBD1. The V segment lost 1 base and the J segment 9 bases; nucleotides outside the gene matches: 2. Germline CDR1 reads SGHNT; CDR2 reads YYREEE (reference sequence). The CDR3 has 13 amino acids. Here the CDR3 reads CASSLTGGGPQHF. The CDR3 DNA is TGTGCCAGCAGCTTGACAGGGGGCGGGCCCCAGCATTTT.

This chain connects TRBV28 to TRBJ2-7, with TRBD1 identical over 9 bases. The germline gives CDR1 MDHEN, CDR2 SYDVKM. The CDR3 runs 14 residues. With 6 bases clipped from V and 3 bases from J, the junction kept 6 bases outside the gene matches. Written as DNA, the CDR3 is TGTGCCAGCAGCCCGGGACAGGGAAGCTACGAGCAGTACTTC. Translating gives CASSPGQGSYEQYF.

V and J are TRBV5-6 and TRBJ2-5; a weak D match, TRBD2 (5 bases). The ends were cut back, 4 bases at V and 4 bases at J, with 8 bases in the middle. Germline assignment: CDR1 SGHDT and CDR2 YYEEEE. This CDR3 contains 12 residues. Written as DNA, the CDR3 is TGTGCCAGCAGCCCCCGGGGAGAGACCCAGTACTTC. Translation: CASSPRGETQYF.

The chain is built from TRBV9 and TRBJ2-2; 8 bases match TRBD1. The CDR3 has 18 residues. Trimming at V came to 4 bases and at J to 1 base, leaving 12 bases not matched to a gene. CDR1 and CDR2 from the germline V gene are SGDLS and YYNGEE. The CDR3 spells CASSTRQGAYQNTGELFF. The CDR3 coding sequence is TGTGCCAGCAGCACCCGGCAGGGGGCCTATCAGAACACCGGGGAGCTGTTTTTT.

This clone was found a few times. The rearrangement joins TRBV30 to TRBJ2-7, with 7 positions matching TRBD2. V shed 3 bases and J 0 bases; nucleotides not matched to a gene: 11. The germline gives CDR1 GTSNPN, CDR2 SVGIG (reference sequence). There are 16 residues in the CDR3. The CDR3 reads CAWRRPRAGSSYEQYV. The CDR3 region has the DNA TGTGCCTGGAGACGGCCACGAGCGGGGAGCTCCTACGAGCAGTACGTC.

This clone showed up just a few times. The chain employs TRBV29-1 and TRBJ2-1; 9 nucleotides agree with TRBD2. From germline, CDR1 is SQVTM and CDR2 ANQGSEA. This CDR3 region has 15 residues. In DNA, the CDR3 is TGCAGTGGTGGAGAGACTAGCGGAGTAGGTAATGAGCAGTTCTTC. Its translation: CSGGETSGVGNEQFF.

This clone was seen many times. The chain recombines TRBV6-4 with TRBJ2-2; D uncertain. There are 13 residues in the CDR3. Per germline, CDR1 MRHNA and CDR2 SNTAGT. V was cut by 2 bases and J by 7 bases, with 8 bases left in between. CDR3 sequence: CASSDNENGELFF. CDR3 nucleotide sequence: TGTGCCAGCAGTGACAATGAGAACGGGGAGCTGTTTTTT.